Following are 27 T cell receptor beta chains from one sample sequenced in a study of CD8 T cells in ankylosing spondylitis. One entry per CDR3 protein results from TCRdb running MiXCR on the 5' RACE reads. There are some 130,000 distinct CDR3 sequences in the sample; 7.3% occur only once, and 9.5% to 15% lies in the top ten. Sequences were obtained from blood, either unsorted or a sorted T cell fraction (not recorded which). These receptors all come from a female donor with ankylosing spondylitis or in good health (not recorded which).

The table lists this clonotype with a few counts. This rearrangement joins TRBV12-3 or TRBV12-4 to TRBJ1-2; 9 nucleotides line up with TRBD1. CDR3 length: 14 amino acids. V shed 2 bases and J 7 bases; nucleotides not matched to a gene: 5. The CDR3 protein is CASSLLQGASGYTF. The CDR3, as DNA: TGTGCCAGCAGTTTATTACAGGGGGCTTCTGGCTACACCTTC.

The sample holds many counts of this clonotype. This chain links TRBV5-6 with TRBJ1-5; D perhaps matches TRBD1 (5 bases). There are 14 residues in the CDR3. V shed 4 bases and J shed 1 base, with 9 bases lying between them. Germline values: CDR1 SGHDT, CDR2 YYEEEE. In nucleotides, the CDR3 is TGTGCCAGCAGCGTCCGGGACAGCAATCAGCCCCAGCATTTT. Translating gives CASSVRDSNQPQHF.

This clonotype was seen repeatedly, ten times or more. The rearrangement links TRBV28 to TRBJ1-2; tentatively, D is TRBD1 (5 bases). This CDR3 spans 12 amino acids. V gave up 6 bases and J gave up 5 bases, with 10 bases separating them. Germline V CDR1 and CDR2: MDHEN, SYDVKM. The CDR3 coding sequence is TGTGCCAGCAGGACCGAGGGGTATGGCTACACCTTC. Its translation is CASRTEGYGYTF.

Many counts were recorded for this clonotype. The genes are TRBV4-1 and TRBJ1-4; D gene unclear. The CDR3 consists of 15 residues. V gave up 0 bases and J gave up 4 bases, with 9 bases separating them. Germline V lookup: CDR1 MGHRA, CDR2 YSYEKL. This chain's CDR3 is CASSQDRVLNEKLFF. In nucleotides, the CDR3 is TGCGCCAGCAGCCAAGACCGGGTGCTTAATGAAAAACTGTTTTTT.

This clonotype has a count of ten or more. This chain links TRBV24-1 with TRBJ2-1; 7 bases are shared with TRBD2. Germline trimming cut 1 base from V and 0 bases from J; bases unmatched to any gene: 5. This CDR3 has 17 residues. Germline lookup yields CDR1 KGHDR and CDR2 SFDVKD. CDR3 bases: TGTGCCACCAGTGATTTTGCGGGGGTGCCCTCCTACAATGAGCAGTTCTTC. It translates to CATSDFAGVPSYNEQFF.

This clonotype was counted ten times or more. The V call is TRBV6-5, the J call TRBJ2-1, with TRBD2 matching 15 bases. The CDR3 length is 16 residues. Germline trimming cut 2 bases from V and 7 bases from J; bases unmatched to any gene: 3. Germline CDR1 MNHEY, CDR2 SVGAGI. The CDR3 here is CASSYRTSGGENEQFF. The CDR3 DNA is TGTGCCAGCAGTTACCGGACTAGCGGGGGGGAGAATGAGCAGTTCTTC.

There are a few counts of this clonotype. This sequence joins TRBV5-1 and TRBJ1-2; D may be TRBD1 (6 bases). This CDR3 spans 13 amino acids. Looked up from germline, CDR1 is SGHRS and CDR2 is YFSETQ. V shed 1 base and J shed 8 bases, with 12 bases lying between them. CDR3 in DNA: TGCGCCAGCAGCTTGTCGGGGGCGGAAGGCTACACCTTC. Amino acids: CASSLSGAEGYTF. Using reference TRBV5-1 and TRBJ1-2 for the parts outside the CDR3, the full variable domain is KAGVTQTPRYLIKTRGQQVTLSCSPISGHRSVSWYQQTPGQGLQFLFEYFSETQRNKGNFPGRFSGRQFSNSRSEMNVSTLELGDSALYLCASSLSGAEGYTFGSGTRLTVV.

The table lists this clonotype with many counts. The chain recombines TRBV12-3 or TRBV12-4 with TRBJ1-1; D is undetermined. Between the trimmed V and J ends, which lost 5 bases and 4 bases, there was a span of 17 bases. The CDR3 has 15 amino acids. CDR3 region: CASSILTSYPTEAFF. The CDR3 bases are TGTGCCAGCAGTATCCTGACCAGTTATCCCACTGAAGCTTTCTTT.

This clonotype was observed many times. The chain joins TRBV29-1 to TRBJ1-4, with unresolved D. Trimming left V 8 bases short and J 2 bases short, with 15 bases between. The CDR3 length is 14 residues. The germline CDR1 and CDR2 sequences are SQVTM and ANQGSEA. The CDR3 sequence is CSSSGGGTNEKLFF. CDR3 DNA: TGCAGCTCCTCGGGCGGTGGCACTAATGAAAAACTGTTTTTT.

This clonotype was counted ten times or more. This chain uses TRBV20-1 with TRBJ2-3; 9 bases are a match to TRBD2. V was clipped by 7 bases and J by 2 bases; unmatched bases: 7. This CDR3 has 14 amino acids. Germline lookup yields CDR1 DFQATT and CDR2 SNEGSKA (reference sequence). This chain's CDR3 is CSGGKRGATDTQYF. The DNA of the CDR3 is TGCAGTGGGGGGAAGCGGGGGGCCACAGATACGCAGTATTTT.

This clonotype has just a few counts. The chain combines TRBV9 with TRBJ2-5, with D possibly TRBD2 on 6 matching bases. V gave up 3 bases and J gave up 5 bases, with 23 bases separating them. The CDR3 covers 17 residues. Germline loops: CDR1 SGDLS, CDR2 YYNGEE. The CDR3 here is CASSAVGAGTSFETQYF. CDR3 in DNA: TGTGCCAGCAGCGCAGTAGGCGCCGGTACTAGCTTTGAGACCCAGTACTTC.

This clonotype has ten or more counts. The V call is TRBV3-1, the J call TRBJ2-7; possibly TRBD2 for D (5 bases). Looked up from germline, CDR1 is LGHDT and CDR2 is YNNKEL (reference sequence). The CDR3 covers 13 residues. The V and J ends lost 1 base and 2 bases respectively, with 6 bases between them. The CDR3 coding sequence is TGTGCCAGCAGCCAAGGGGGAGCCTACGAGCAGTACTTC. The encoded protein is CASSQGGAYEQYF.

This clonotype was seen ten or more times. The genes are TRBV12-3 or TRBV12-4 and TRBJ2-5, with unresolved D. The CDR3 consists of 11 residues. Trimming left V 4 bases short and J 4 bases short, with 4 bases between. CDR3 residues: CASSYGETQYF. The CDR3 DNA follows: TGTGCCAGCAGTTACGGAGAGACCCAGTACTTC.

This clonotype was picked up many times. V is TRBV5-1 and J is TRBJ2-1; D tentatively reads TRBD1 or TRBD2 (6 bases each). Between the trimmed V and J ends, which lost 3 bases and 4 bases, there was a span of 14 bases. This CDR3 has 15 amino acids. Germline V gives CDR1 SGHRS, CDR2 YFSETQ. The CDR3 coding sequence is TGCGCCAGCAGCTCCGATAGGGGGGCATACAATGAGCAGTTCTTC. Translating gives CASSSDRGAYNEQFF.

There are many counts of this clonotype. The CDR3 sequence: CASSVAPTGPEEQYF. The CDR3 nucleotides are TGTGCCAGCAGCGTAGCTCCTACAGGCCCTGAGGAGCAGTACTTC. The chain employs TRBV9 and TRBJ2-7, with D maybe TRBD1 (5 bases). CDR3 length: 15 amino acids. Germline CDR1 SGDLS, CDR2 YYNGEE. Trimming removed 0 bases from V and 7 bases from J, with 17 bases in between.

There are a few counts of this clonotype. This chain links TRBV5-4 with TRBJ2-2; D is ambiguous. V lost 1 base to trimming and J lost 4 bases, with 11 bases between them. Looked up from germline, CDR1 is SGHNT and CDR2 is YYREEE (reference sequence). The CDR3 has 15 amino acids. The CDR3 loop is CASSLTAGLTGELFF. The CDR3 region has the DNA TGTGCCAGCAGCTTGACTGCAGGTCTCACCGGGGAGCTGTTTTTT.

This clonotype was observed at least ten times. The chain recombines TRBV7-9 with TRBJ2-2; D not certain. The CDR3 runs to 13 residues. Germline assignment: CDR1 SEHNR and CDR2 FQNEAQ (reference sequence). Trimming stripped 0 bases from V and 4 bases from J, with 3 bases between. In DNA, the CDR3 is TGTGCCAGCAGCTTAGCCGTCACCGGGGAGCTGTTTTTT. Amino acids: CASSLAVTGELFF.

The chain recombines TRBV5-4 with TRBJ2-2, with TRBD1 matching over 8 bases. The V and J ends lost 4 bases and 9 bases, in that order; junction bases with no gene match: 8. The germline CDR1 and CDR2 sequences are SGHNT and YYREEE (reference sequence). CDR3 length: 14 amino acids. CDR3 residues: CASSHDRGRRELFF. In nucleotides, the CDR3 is TGTGCCAGCAGCCACGACAGGGGCCGGCGGGAGCTGTTTTTT.

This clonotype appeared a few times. The CDR3 DNA is TGTGCCAGCAGGCCCTCCAGCCGAGCCTACGAGCAGTACTTC. It specifies CASRPSSRAYEQYF. The chain links TRBV6-1 to TRBJ2-7; D is ambiguous. The CDR3 sequence is 14 residues long. Per the germline V gene, CDR1 is MNHNS and CDR2 is SASEGT. With 6 bases removed from V and 2 bases from J, the gap between germline ends came to 14 bases.

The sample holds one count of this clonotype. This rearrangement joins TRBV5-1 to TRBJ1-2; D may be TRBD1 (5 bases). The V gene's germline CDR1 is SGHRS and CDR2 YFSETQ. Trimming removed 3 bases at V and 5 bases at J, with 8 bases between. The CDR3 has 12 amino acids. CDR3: CASSSDMYGYTF. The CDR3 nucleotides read TGCGCCAGCAGCTCGGACATGTATGGCTACACCTTC.

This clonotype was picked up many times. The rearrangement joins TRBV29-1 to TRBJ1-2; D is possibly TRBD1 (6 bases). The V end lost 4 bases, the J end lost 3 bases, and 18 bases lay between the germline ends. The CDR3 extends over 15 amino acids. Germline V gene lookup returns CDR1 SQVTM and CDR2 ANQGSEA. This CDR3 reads CSVAGRGAVDYGYTF. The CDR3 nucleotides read TGCAGCGTTGCCGGGCGGGGGGCGGTAGACTATGGCTACACCTTC.

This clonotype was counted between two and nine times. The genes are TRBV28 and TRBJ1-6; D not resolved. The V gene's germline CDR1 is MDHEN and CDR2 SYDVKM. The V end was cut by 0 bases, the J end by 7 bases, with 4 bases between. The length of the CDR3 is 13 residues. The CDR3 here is CASSLWPNSPLHF. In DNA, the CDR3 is TGTGCCAGCAGTTTATGGCCCAATTCACCCCTCCACTTT.

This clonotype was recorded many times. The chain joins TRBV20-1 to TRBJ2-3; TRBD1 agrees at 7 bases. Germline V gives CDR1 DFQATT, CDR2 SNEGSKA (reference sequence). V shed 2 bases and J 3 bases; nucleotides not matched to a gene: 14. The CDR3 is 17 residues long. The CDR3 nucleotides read TGCAGTGCTAGATGGGGTGGGGTGGGACAGCAAACAGATACGCAGTATTTT. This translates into CSARWGGVGQQTDTQYF.

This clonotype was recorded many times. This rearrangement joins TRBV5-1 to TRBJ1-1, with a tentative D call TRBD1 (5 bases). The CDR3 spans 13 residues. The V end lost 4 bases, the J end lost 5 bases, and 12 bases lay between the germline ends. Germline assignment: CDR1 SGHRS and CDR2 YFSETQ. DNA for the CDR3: TGCGCCAGCAGCCCGGAAGGGGTAACTGAAGCTTTCTTT. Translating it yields CASSPEGVTEAFF.

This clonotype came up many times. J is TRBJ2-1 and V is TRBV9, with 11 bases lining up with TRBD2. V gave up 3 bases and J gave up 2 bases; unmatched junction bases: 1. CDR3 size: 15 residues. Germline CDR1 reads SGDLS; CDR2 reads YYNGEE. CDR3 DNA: TGTGCCAGCAGCGGTAGCGGGGGGGCCTACAATGAGCAGTTCTTC. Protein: CASSGSGGAYNEQFF.

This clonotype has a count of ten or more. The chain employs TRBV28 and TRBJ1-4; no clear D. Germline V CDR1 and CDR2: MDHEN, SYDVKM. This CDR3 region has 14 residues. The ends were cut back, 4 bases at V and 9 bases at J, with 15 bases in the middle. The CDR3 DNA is TGTGCCAGCAGTTCCTTACGGACGGTTCAAAAACTGTTTTTT. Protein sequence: CASSSLRTVQKLFF.

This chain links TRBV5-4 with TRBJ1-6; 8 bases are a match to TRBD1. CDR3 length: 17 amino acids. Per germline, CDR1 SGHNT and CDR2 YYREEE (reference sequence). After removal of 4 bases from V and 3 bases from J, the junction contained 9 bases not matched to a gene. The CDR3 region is CASSEQAGTGYNSPLHF. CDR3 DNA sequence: TGTGCCAGCAGCGAACAAGCCGGGACAGGCTATAATTCACCCCTCCACTTT.